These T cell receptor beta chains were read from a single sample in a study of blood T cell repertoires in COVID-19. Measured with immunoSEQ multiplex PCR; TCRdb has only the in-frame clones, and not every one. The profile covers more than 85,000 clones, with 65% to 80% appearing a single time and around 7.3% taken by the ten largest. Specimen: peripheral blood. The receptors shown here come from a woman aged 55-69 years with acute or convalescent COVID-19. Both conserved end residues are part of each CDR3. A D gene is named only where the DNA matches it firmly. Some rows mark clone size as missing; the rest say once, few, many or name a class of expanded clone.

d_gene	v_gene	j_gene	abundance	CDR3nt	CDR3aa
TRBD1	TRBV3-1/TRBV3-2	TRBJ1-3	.	TGTGCCAGCAGCCAACGGTCAGACAGGGCAATCATATATTTT	CASSQRSDRAIIYF
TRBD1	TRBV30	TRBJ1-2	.	TGTGCCTGGAGGCAGAGGGACAGGGGGTCTGGCTACACCTTC	CAWRQRDRGSGYTF
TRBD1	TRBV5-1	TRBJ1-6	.	TGCGCCAGCAGCTTGGGAGACAGGGACGGATCACCCCTCCACTTT	CASSLGDRDGSPLHF
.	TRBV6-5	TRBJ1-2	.	TGTGCCAGTAGGACAGCCACTCAAGGGGGCTACACCTTC	CASRTATQGGYTF
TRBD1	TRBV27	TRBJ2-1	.	TGTGCCAGCAGTCTGACAGGGGAGAATGAGCAGTTCTTC	CASSLTGENEQFF
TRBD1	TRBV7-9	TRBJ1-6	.	TGTGCCAGCAGCTTAGGGTCGGGACAGGGGAATTCACCCCTCCACTTT	CASSLGSGQGNSPLHF
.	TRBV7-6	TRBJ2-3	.	TGTGCCAGCAGCTTAGTTCCCGTGGACAGCAAACTTAGCACAGATACGCAGTATTTT	CASSLVPVDSKLSTDTQYF
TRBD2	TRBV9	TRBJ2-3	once	TGTGCCAGCAGCCCGACTAGCGGGGGGGTCACAGATACGCAGTATTTT	CASSPTSGGVTDTQYF
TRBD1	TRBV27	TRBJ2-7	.	TGTGCCAGCAGTTTACGGGACAGGGGTTACGAGCAGTACTTC	CASSLRDRGYEQYF
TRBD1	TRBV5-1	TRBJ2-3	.	TGCGCCAGCAGCTTGACCCGGACAGGGAGCACAGATACGCAGTATTTT	CASSLTRTGSTDTQYF
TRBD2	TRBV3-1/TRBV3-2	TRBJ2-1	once	TGTGCCAGCGGGGTAGCGGGGGCAACGGGTGAGCAGTTCTTC	CASGVAGATGEQFF
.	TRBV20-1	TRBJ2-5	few	TGCAGTGCTGTAGTCGGGGAGACCCAGTACTTC	CSAVVGETQYF
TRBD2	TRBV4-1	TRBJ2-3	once	TGCGCCAGCAGCCAAGACGGGGGCGGGGGGGTAACAGATACGCAGTATTTT	CASSQDGGGGVTDTQYF
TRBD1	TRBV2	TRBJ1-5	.	TGTGCCAGCAGGGGGACAGTAAATCAGCCCCAGCATTTT	CASRGTVNQPQHF
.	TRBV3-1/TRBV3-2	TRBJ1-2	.	TGTGCCAGCAGCCCCCTTGGCGGGGGCGACTATGGCTACACCTTC	CASSPLGGGDYGYTF
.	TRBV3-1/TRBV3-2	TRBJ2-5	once	TGTGCCAGCAGTACAGTATACCAAGAGACCCAGTACTTC	CASSTVYQETQYF
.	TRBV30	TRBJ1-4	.	TGTGCCTGGAACTCAGGGGTCGAAAAACTGTTTTTT	CAWNSGVEKLFF
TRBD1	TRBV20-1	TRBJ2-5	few	TGCAGTGCTCGGACAGGGGGCCCCAAGTACTTC	CSARTGGPKYF
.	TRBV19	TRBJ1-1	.	TGTGCCAGCAAAAAGTTGGACACTCCGAACACTGAAGCTTTCTTT	CASKKLDTPNTEAFF
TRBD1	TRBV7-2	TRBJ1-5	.	TGTGCCAGCAGCACCCACAGGGGGCGCGATCAGCCCCAGCATTTT	CASSTHRGRDQPQHF
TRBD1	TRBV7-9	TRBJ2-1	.	TGTGCCAGCAGCCCCGGACAGGGGAGTGGTAATGAGCAGTTCTTC	CASSPGQGSGNEQFF
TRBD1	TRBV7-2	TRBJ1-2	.	TGTGCCAGCAGCTTAGCGGGACAGGGGGGCCTCTATGGCTACACCTTC	CASSLAGQGGLYGYTF
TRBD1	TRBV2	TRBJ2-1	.	TGTGCCAGCAGTGACTCCGGGACAGGGGATTACAATGAGCAGTTCTTC	CASSDSGTGDYNEQFF
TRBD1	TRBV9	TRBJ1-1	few	TGTGCCAGCAGCAACCCCAGGGGGCGAGCTTTCTTT	CASSNPRGRAFF
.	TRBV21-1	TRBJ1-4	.	TGTGCCAGCAGCAAAAAAATGCGGGACAGGGTGAGCTCAACTAATGAAAAACTGTTTTTT	CASSKKMRDRVSSTNEKLFF
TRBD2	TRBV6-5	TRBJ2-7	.	TGTGCCAGCAGAAGGGAGGGTTCCTACGAGCAGTACTTC	CASRREGSYEQYF
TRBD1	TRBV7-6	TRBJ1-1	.	TGTGCCAGCAGCCCTCGGACAGGGGGCACGAACACTGAAGCTTTCTTT	CASSPRTGGTNTEAFF
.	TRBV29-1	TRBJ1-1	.	TGCAGCGTCGACCTGGGCCTGAACACTGAAGCTTTCTTT	CSVDLGLNTEAFF
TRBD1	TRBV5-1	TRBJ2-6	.	TGCGCCAGCAGCGACCGGGCGGGACAGGATTACTCTGGGGCCAACGTCCTGACTTTC	CASSDRAGQDYSGANVLTF
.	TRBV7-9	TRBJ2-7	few	TGTGCCAGCAGCCTCACTCCATCAGGAGGGTACGAGCAGTACTTC	CASSLTPSGGYEQYF
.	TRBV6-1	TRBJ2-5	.	TGTGCCAGCAGTGAATACGTCGCGGGGCAGGGTCGGGAGACCCAGTACTTC	CASSEYVAGQGRETQYF
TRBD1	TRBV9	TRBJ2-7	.	TGTGCCAGCAGCGTGGGACAGACACTCCACGAGCAGTACTTC	CASSVGQTLHEQYF
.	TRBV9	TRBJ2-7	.	TGTGCCAGCAGCGTAGCACGGACAGTAGGACTCTACGAGCAGTACTTC	CASSVARTVGLYEQYF
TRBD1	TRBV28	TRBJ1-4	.	TGTGCCAGCAGGGAAATGGGACAGGGGTATGAAAAACTGTTTTTT	CASREMGQGYEKLFF
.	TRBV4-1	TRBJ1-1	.	TGCGCCAGCAGCCAAGGGGAGGTGAACACTGAAGCTTTCTTT	CASSQGEVNTEAFF
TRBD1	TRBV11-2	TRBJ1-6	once	TGTGCCAGCAGCCCCAGGGGGAGAACCAATTCACCCCTCCACTTT	CASSPRGRTNSPLHF
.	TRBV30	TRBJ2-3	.	TGTGCCTGGAGTGCGAGGACTCCCCTAGATACGCAGTATTTT	CAWSARTPLDTQYF
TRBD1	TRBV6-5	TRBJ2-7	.	TGTGCCAGCCTAATGGACAGGACCGGCTACGAGCAGTACTTC	CASLMDRTGYEQYF
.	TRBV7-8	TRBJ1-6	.	TGTGCCAGCAGCTGGATGGACAAGGGTTCACCCCTCCACTTT	CASSWMDKGSPLHF
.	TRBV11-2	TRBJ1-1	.	TGTGCCAGCAGCTTAGACAGGGGAGCTGAAGCTTTCTTT	CASSLDRGAEAFF
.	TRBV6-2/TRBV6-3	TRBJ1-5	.	TGTGCCAGCAGTTACGCCTCTATAAGCAATCAGCCCCAGCATTTT	CASSYASISNQPQHF
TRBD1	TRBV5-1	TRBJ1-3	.	TGCGCCAGCAGCTTGGCAGGGGGCAGGAGAGAAAACACCATATATTTT	CASSLAGGRRENTIYF
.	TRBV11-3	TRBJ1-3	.	TGTGCCAGCAGCTTAAGGGGCAGCGATGGAAACACCATATATTTT	CASSLRGSDGNTIYF
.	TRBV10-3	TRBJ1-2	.	TGTGCCATCAGTGAGCCCTCGGGGCAGGGAGGTGGCTACACCTTC	CAISEPSGQGGGYTF
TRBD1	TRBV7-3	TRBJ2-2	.	TGTGCCAGCAGCCGTCTTGGGACAGGGGCCGGGGAGCTGTTTTTT	CASSRLGTGAGELFF
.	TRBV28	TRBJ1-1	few	TGTGCCAGCAGTGTTCACTTGAACACTGAAGCTTTCTTT	CASSVHLNTEAFF
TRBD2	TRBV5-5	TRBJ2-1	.	TGTGCCAGCAGCTTGGTAGCGGGGGGGCCGATCCATGAGCAGTTCTTC	CASSLVAGGPIHEQFF
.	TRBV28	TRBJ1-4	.	TGTGCCAGCAGTTTACTTACAGGGACAAATGAAAAACTGTTTTTT	CASSLLTGTNEKLFF
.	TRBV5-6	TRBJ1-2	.	TGTGCCAGCAGCCTGACGCTCTCGGAGGGCTATGGCTACACCTTC	CASSLTLSEGYGYTF
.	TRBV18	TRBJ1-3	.	TGTGCCAGCTCACCACCAACAGGAACTGGAAACACCATATATTTT	CASSPPTGTGNTIYF